The text below deals with one T cell receptor beta chain. V gave up 3 bases and J gave up 3 bases, with 6 bases separating them. In germline, CDR1 is LGHDT, CDR2 YNNKEL (reference sequence). This CDR3 has 13 amino acids. These data originate in a study of blood T cell repertoires in COVID-19. In the study's own analysis: Reference gene primer amplification gave nucleated cell count estimates. TCRdb's copy holds only in-frame clones and misses some; the assay was immunoSEQ multiplex PCR. V and J calls and clone size are copied from that table; D and trimming were computed from the DNA. The table records 65,000 to 90,000 clones, more than 70% of them present only once.

The TCR sequence derives from a man aged 45-65 years with active COVID-19. The gene calls are TRBV3-1 (or the pseudogene TRBV3-2) and TRBJ2-1; D remains unclear. The specimen sequenced was peripheral blood. As DNA, the CDR3 is TGTGCCAGCAGCCAGGTGAGCTACAATGAGCAGTTCTTC. Protein sequence: CASSQVSYNEQFF.